These 26 T cell receptor beta chains share one sample of origin, sequenced in a study of CD8+CD57+ T cells in acquired aplastic anemia. The template used for profiling TCR beta VDJ and CDR3 was genomic DNA. TCRdb fed the reads into MiXCR, producing one record per CDR3 protein. The table lists 200,000 or so distinct CDR3 sequences, about half of them singletons. In patients chosen for sequencing, flow cytometry had shown CD8+CD57+ cell expansion. The sequencing sample was made of sorted CD4+, CD8+, or CD8+CD57+ T cells (not recorded which) from PBMCs. Source of these receptors: a human donor with aplastic anemia.

This clonotype was seen repeatedly, ten times or more. The chain recombines TRBV5-1 with TRBJ2-1; 12 bases align to TRBD2. The CDR3 covers 16 residues. Per germline, CDR1 SGHRS and CDR2 YFSETQ. V was clipped by 4 bases and J by 1 base; unmatched bases: 3. CDR3: CASSRLAGDSYNEQFF. The DNA for the CDR3 is TGCGCCAGCAGCCGACTAGCGGGGGATTCCTACAATGAGCAGTTCTTC.

This clonotype was seen only once. The J gene is TRBJ1-3, the V gene TRBV20-1; perhaps TRBD1 as D (5 bases). The germline CDR1 and CDR2 sequences are DFQATT and SNEGSKA (reference sequence). This CDR3 has 14 residues. Trimming removed 0 bases from V and 4 bases from J, with 10 bases in between. CDR3 nucleotide sequence: TGCAGTGCTAGAGATAGGGACGGGGGAAACACCATATATTTT. Its protein product is CSARDRDGGNTIYF.

This clonotype was observed a few times. In DNA form, the CDR3 reads TGCAGTGCTTCGACGGGCTCCTACGAGCAGTACTTC. Translating gives CSASTGSYEQYF. The V gene is TRBV20-1, the J gene TRBJ2-7, with D unclear. The CDR3 totals 12 residues. Germline CDR1 DFQATT, CDR2 SNEGSKA (reference sequence). Trimming left V 5 bases short and J 0 bases short, with 8 bases between.

This clonotype was found a few times. The V call is TRBV7-2, the J call TRBJ1-6, with D unresolved. Germline CDR1 and CDR2: SGHTA and FQGNSA. The CDR3 loop spans 15 amino acids. Trimming pared 0 bases from V and 10 bases from J, leaving 13 bases between. CDR3: CASSLAPGIRSPLHF. The DNA of the CDR3 is TGTGCCAGCAGCTTAGCCCCGGGGATAAGATCACCCCTCCACTTT. The complete variable domain, with remaining parts taken from reference TRBV7-2 and TRBJ1-6, reads GAGVSQSPSNKVTEKGKDVELRCDPISGHTALYWYRQSLGQGLEFLIYFQGNSAPDKSGLPSDRFSAERTGGSVSTLTIQRTQQEDSAVYLCASSLAPGIRSPLHFGNGTRLTVT.

The count of this clonotype is one. The gene calls are TRBV19 and TRBJ2-7; no clear D gene. The CDR3 has 12 amino acids. Looked up from germline, CDR1 is LNHDA and CDR2 is SQIVND (reference sequence). Trimming left V 5 bases short and J 0 bases short, with 5 bases between. CDR3 nucleotides: TGTGCCAGTAGTCAGAGCTCCTACGAGCAGTACTTC. As protein: CASSQSSYEQYF.

Only a few counts were recorded for this clonotype. The chain recombines TRBV6-1 with TRBJ1-1; TRBD1 matches 9 bases. This CDR3 is 14 amino acids long. Per the germline V gene, CDR1 is MNHNS and CDR2 is SASEGT. Trimming cost V 6 bases and J 4 bases; bases outside gene matches: 6. The CDR3 DNA reads as TGTGCCAGCAGCGGGTACAGGGGGCGCACTGAAGCTTTCTTT. Its translation: CASSGYRGRTEAFF.

Points on this clonotype: A much bigger clone sits one base away, suggesting this may be a read error. V usage is TRBV14 and J usage is TRBJ2-5; tentative D call: TRBD2 (7 bases). The CDR3 spans 16 residues. Germline CDR1 reads SGHDN; CDR2 reads FVKESK. V was clipped by 4 bases and J by 1 base, with 16 bases between them. The CDR3 reads CASSPGWGGSQETQYF. The CDR3 DNA reads TGTGCCAGCAGCCCCGGTTGGGGGGGCTCCCAAGAGACCCAGTACTTC. Combining the CDR3 with reference TRBV14 and TRBJ2-5 gives the whole variable domain EAGVTQFPSHSVIEKGQTVTLRCDPISGHDNLYWYRRVMGKEIKFLLHFVKESKQDESGMPNNRFLAERTGGTYSTLKVQPAELEDSGVYFCASSPGWGGSQETQYFGPGTRLLVL.

The chain joins TRBV15 to TRBJ1-5; TRBD1 matches at 8 bases. Trimming took 5 bases from V and 4 from J; bases not matched to a gene: 7. This CDR3 is built from 15 residues. Germline V gives CDR1 LNHNV, CDR2 YYDKDF (reference sequence). As DNA, the CDR3 is TGTGCCACCAGCCTCGGGACAGGCAAAAATCAGCCCCAGCATTTT. Translated, it gives CATSLGTGKNQPQHF.

The genes are TRBV20-1 and TRBJ2-1; D gene ambiguous. CDR1 is DFQATT, CDR2 SNEGSKA, per germline (reference sequence). V lost 6 bases to trimming and J lost 9 bases, with 18 bases between them. The CDR3 runs to 13 residues. CDR3 in amino acids: CSASLTSGPEQFF. CDR3 bases: TGCAGTGCGTCTCTTACGTCCGGGCCTGAGCAGTTCTTC.

This clonotype has just one count. The genes are TRBV19 and TRBJ1-3; D uncertain. Germline V gives CDR1 LNHDA, CDR2 SQIVND (reference sequence). V shed 4 bases and J shed 8 bases, with 6 bases lying between them. This CDR3 is 11 amino acids long. The CDR3 here is CASSTSDTIYF. The DNA for the CDR3 is TGTGCCAGTAGTACCTCGGACACCATATATTTT.

This clonotype occurred once. This chain joins TRBV7-3 and TRBJ2-7, with D possibly being TRBD1 (6 bases). The CDR3 runs 16 residues. Germline V gene data show CDR1 as SGHTA and CDR2 as FQGTGA. The V and J ends lost 4 bases and 5 bases respectively, with 21 bases between them. The CDR3 reads CASSSGWGTLVDEQYF. The CDR3, as DNA: TGTGCCAGCAGCTCGGGATGGGGGACACTGGTTGACGAGCAGTACTTC. Complete variable domain (other parts from reference TRBV7-3 and TRBJ2-7): GAGVSQTPSNKVTEKGKYVELRCDPISGHTALYWYRQSLGQGPEFLIYFQGTGAADDSGLPNDRFFAVRPEGSVSTLKIQRTERGDSAVYLCASSSGWGTLVDEQYFGPGTRLTVT.

The chain uses TRBV25-1 and TRBJ2-7, with 8 bases identical to TRBD2. The CDR3 runs 15 residues. The germline V gene encodes CDR1 MGHDK and CDR2 SYGVNS. The V and J ends lost 4 bases and 2 bases, in that order; junction bases with no gene match: 7. The CDR3 protein is CASSVPAGATYEQYF. CDR3 DNA: TGTGCCAGCAGTGTGCCAGCGGGGGCTACCTACGAGCAGTACTTC.

This clonotype has a count of ten or more. The chain combines TRBV2 with TRBJ1-3; 7 positions match TRBD1. The CDR3 spans 14 residues. Unmatched junction bases numbered 4, after V lost 5 bases and J lost 3 bases. CDR1 SNHLY and CDR2 FYNNEI come from the germline V gene. Here the CDR3 DNA reads TGTGCCAGCAGTAGAGACAGGGTTGGAAACACCATATATTTT. This encodes CASSRDRVGNTIYF.

The J gene is TRBJ2-5, the V gene TRBV5-1; no reliable D call. CDR3 length equals 16 residues. Germline V lookup: CDR1 SGHRS, CDR2 YFSETQ. With 4 bases removed from V and 5 bases from J, the gap between germline ends came to 21 bases. This CDR3 is CASSQNPRVRRETQYF. DNA of the CDR3: TGCGCCAGCAGCCAAAACCCAAGGGTCCGCCGGGAGACCCAGTACTTC.

V usage is TRBV7-9 and J usage is TRBJ1-1; D gene unclear. The V gene lost 6 bases and the J gene lost 1 base, with 9 bases spanning the gap. The germline V gene encodes CDR1 SEHNR and CDR2 FQNEAQ (reference sequence). The CDR3 sequence is 13 residues long. DNA for the CDR3: TGTGCCAGCAGTCCCAGGCCGAACACTGAAGCTTTCTTT. Amino acids: CASSPRPNTEAFF.

Turning to this clonotype: An end of the junction differs from the germline gene, which may be a read error. This rearrangement joins TRBV27 to TRBJ1-1, with D possibly TRBD1 on 5 matching bases. In germline, CDR1 is MNHEY, CDR2 SMNVEV (reference sequence). This CDR3 spans 15 amino acids. As DNA, the CDR3 is TGTGCCAGCTCAGCCCAGGGCAGCATGAACGCTGAAGCTTTCTTT. Protein sequence: CASSAQGSMNAEAFF.

The rearrangement uses TRBV7-9 and TRBJ1-3; no firm D call. V was cut by 5 bases and J by 7 bases, with 12 bases left in between. CDR1 and CDR2 (germline): SEHNR, FQNEAQ (reference sequence). CDR3 length: 13 residues. The CDR3 here is CASSVLMGNTIYF. CDR3 nucleotide sequence: TGTGCCAGCAGCGTACTGATGGGGAACACCATATATTTT.

This clonotype was picked up many times. This CDR3 is CASSLRALAGGNNEQFF. Here the CDR3 DNA reads TGTGCCAGCAGCTTACGGGCACTAGCGGGGGGGAACAATGAGCAGTTCTTC. This chain links TRBV7-8 with TRBJ2-1; 13 bases align to TRBD2. The trim removed 2 bases at V and 5 bases at J, leaving 6 bases unmatched. The CDR3 runs to 17 residues. Germline values: CDR1 SGHVS, CDR2 FQNEAQ.

The sample holds one count of this clonotype. The chain is built from TRBV20-1 and TRBJ1-2, with TRBD1 identical over 8 bases. V was clipped by 3 bases and J by 4 bases; unmatched bases: 16. The V gene's germline CDR1 is DFQATT and CDR2 SNEGSKA (reference sequence). CDR3 size: 17 residues. The CDR3 bases are TGCAGTGCTAGCGTTGAAAGGAGACAGGGGATAGTCTATGGCTACACCTTC. This gives the protein CSASVERRQGIVYGYTF.

This chain uses TRBV19 with TRBJ2-7; TRBD1 or TRBD2 may be the D gene (5 bases each). The germline V gene encodes CDR1 LNHDA and CDR2 SQIVND (reference sequence). V lost 3 bases, J lost 7 bases, and 16 bases lay in between. This CDR3 is built from 14 residues. CDR3 region: CASSIARGGEEQYF. CDR3 in DNA: TGTGCCAGTAGTATTGCGAGGGGTGGGGAAGAGCAGTACTTC. Full variable domain (outside the CDR3, taken from reference TRBV19 and TRBJ2-7): DGGITQSPKYLFRKEGQNVTLSCEQNLNHDAMYWYRQDPGQGLRLIYYSQIVNDFQKGDIAEGYSVSREKKESFPLTVTSAQKNPTAFYLCASSIARGGEEQYFGPGTRLTVT.

This clonotype was seen repeatedly, ten times or more. CDR3 nucleotides: TGCGCCAGCAGCCTCGAAGGGTATAAGGGAGATACGCAGTATTTT. It translates to CASSLEGYKGDTQYF. The chain links TRBV5-1 to TRBJ2-3; D is uncertain. The CDR3 spans 15 residues. The germline V gene encodes CDR1 SGHRS and CDR2 YFSETQ. V was cut by 4 bases and J by 5 bases, with 17 bases left in between.

The chain links TRBV20-1 to TRBJ2-3; 16 bases are a match to TRBD2. Germline CDR1 DFQATT, CDR2 SNEGSKA (reference sequence). This CDR3 spans 16 amino acids. The V gene end was trimmed by 5 bases and the J gene end by 5 bases; junction bases not matched to a gene: 7. The CDR3: CSAAGTSGGAGDTQYF. The CDR3 region has the DNA TGCAGTGCTGCCGGGACTAGCGGGGGGGCGGGAGATACGCAGTATTTT.

This clonotype was recorded a few times. A much larger clone differs by one base, so this may be a read error. The CDR3 does not close with the conserved phenylalanine or tryptophan, likely indicating a read error. The V and J genes are TRBV12-3 or TRBV12-4 and TRBJ2-7; D gene uncertain. V dropped 3 bases and J dropped 5 bases, with 11 bases sitting between them. The CDR3 sequence is 13 residues long. CDR3 protein: CASSFAGGHEQYS. CDR3 sequence (DNA): TGTGCCAGCAGTTTTGCAGGTGGCCACGAGCAGTACTCC.

This clonotype was counted between two and nine times. The CDR3 loop is CAISDERHGGTQYF. The DNA of the CDR3 is TGTGCCATCAGTGATGAACGGCATGGGGGGACCCAGTACTTC. J is TRBJ2-5 and V is TRBV9, with D perhaps being TRBD1 or TRBD2 (5 bases each). Germline CDR1 reads SGDLS; CDR2 reads YYNGEE. The CDR3 sequence is 14 residues long. The V end lost 9 bases, the J end lost 7 bases, and 22 bases lay between the germline ends.

This clonotype was detected many times. The chain uses TRBV7-2 and TRBJ1-1, with D possibly being TRBD1 (6 bases). Trimming stripped 5 bases from V and 0 bases from J, with 10 bases between. The CDR3 runs to 14 residues. Germline values: CDR1 SGHTA, CDR2 FQGNSA. The CDR3 is CASSRQDLNTEAFF. The CDR3 bases are TGTGCCAGCAGCCGACAGGATCTGAACACTGAAGCTTTCTTT.

At least ten counts were recorded for this clonotype. The gene calls are TRBV5-6 and TRBJ1-4; D remains ambiguous. The germline V and J ends were trimmed by 2 bases and 8 bases, with 7 bases remaining between them. The CDR3 runs 12 residues. The V gene's germline CDR1 is SGHDT and CDR2 YYEEEE. In DNA, the CDR3 is TGTGCCAGCAGCTTAGGTGGCGAAAAACTGTTTTTT. It yields the protein CASSLGGEKLFF. Drawing the rest from reference TRBV5-6 and TRBJ1-4, the complete variable domain is DAGVTQSPTHLIKTRGQQVTLRCSPKSGHDTVSWYQQALGQGPQFIFQYYEEEERQRGNFPDRFSGHQFPNYSSELNVNALLLGDSALYLCASSLGGEKLFFGSGTQLSVL.